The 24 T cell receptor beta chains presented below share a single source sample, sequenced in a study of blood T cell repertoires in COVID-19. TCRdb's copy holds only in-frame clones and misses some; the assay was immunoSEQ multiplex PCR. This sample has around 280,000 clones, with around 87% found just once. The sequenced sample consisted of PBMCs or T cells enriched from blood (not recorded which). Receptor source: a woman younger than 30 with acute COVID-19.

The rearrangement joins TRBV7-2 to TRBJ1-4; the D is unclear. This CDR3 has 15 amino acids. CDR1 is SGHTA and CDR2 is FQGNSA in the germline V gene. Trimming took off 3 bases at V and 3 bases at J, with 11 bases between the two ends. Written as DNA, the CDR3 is TGTGCCAGCAGCTTCCAGATAGGAGCTAATGAAAAACTGTTTTTT. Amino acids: CASSFQIGANEKLFF.

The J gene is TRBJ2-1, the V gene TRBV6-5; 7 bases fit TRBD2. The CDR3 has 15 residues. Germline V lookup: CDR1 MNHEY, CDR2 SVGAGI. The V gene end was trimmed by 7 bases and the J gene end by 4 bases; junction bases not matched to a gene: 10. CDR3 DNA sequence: TGTGCCAGCACCCTCACTAGCGAGGGTTACAATGAGCAGTTCTTC. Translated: CASTLTSEGYNEQFF.

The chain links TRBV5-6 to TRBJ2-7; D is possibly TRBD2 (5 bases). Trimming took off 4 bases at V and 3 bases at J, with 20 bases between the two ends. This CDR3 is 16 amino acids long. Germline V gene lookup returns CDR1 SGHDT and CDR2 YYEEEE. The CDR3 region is CASSLLGLSGYYEQYF. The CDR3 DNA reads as TGTGCCAGCAGCCTCCTAGGACTGTCGGGCTACTACGAGCAGTACTTC.

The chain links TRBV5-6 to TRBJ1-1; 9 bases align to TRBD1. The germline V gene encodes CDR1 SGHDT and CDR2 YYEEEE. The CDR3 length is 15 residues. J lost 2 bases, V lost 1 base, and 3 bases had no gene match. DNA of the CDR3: TGTGCCAGCAGCTTGCGGGACAGGGTCAACACTGAAGCTTTCTTT. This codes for CASSLRDRVNTEAFF.

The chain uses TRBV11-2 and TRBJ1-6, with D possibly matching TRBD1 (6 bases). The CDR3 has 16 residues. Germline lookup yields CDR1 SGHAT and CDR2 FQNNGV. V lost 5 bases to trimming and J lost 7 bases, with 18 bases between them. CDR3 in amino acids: CASSPTWYRENSPLHF. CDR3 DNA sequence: TGTGCCAGCAGCCCAACCTGGTACAGGGAAAATTCACCCCTCCACTTT.

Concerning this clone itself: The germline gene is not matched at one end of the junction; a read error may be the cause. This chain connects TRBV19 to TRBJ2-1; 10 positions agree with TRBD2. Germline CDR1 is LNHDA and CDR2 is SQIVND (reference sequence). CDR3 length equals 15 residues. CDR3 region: CASSTLAGGYHEQFF. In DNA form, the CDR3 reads TGTGCCAGTAGTACTTTAGCGGGAGGCTACCATGAGCAGTTCTTC.

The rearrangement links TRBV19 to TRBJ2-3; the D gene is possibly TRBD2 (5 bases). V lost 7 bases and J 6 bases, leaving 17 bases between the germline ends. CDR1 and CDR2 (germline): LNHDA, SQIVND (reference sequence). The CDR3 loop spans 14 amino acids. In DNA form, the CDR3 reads TGTGCCAGTATGACCTATGGGGTAGCGGATACGCAGTATTTT. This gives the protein CASMTYGVADTQYF.

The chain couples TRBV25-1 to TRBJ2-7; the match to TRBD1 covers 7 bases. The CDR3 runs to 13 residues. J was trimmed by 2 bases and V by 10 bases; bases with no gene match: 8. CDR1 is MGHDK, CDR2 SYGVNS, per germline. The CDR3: CATNRQGTYEQYF. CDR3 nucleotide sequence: TGTGCCACCAACCGACAGGGAACCTACGAGCAGTACTTC.

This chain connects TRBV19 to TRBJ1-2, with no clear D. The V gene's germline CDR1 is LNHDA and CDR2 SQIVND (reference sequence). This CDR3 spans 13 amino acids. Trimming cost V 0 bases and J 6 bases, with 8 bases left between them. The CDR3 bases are TGTGCCAGTAGTATAGATCTGGAGGATGGCTACACCTTC. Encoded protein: CASSIDLEDGYTF.

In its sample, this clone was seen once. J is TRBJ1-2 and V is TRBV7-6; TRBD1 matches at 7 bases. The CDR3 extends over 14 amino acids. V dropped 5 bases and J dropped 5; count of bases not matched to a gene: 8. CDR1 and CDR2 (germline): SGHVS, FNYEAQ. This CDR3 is CASSPLQGSYGYTF. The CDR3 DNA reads TGTGCCAGCAGCCCGTTACAGGGGTCTTATGGCTACACCTTC.

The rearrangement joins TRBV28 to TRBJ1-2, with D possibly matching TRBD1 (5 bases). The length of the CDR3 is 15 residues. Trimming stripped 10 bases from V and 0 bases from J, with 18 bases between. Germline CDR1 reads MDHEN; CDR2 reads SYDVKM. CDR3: CATVDSALANYGYTF. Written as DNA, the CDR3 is TGTGCCACCGTCGACAGCGCCTTAGCTAACTATGGCTACACCTTC.

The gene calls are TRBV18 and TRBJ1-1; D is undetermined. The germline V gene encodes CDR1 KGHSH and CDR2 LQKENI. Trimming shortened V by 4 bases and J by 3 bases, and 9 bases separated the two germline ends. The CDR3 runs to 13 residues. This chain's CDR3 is CASSRQADTEAFF. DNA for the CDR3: TGTGCCAGCTCACGTCAAGCGGACACTGAAGCTTTCTTT.

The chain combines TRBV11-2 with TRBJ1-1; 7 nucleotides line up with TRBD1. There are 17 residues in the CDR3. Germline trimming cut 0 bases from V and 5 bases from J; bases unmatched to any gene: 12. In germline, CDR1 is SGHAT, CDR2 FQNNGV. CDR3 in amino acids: CASSLDPGRGSGTEAFF. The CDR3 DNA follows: TGTGCCAGCAGCTTAGATCCGGGCAGGGGGAGTGGTACTGAAGCTTTCTTT.

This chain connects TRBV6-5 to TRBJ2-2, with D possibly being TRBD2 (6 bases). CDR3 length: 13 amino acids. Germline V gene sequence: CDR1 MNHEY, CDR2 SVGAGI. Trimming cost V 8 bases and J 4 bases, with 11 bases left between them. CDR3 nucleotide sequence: TGTGCCAGCTGGCTAGCGACCACCGGGGAGCTGTTTTTT. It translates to CASWLATTGELFF.

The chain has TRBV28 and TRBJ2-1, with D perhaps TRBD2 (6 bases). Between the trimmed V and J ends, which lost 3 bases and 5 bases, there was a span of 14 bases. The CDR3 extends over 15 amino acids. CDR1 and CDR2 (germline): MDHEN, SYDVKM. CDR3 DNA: TGTGCCAGCAGTTTTAGCGGAGGGGTGGACAATGAGCAGTTCTTC. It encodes CASSFSGGVDNEQFF.

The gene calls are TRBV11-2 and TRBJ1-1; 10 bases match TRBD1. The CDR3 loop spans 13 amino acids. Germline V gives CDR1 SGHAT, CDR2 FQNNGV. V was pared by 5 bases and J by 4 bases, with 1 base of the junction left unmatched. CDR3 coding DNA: TGTGCCAGCAGCCGGACAGGGGGCACTGAAGCTTTCTTT. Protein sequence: CASSRTGGTEAFF.

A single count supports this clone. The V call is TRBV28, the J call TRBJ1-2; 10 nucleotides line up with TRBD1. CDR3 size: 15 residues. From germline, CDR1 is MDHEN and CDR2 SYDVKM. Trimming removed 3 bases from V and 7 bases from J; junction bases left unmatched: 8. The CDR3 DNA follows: TGTGCCAGCAGTTTTAGTAGACAGGGGGCTGTTGGCTACACCTTC. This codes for CASSFSRQGAVGYTF.

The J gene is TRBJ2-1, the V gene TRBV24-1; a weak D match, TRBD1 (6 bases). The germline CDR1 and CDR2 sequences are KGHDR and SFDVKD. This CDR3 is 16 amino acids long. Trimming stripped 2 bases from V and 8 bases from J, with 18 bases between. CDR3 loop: CATSDSRDNPGDEQFF. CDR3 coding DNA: TGTGCCACCAGTGATTCCCGGGACAACCCAGGAGATGAGCAGTTCTTC.

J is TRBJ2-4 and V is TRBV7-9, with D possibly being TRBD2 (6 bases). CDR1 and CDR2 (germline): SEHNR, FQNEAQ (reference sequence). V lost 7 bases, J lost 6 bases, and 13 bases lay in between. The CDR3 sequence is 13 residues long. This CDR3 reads CASTGLDTNIQYF. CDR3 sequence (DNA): TGTGCCAGCACGGGACTGGATACAAACATTCAGTACTTC.

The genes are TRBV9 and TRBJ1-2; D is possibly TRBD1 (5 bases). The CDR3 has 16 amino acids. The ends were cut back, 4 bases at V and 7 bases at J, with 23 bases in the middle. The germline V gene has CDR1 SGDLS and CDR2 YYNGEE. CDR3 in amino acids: CASSPRAYPLIAGYTF. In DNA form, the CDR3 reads TGTGCCAGCAGCCCCAGGGCTTACCCCCTAATAGCTGGCTACACCTTC.

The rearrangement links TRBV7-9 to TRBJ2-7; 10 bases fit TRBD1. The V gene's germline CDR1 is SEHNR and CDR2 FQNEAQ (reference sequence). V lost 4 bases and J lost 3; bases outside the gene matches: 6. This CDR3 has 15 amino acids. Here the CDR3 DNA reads TGTGCCAGCAGCTCGGAGGGACAGGGGTTCTACGAGCAGTACTTC. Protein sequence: CASSSEGQGFYEQYF.

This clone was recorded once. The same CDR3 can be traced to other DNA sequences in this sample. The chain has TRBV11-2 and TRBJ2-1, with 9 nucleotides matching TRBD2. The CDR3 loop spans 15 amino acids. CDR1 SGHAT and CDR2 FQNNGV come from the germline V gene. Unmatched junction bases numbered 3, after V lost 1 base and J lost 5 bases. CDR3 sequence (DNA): TGTGCCAGCAGCTTAGGTAGCGGGGGACACAATGAGCAGTTCTTC. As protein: CASSLGSGGHNEQFF.

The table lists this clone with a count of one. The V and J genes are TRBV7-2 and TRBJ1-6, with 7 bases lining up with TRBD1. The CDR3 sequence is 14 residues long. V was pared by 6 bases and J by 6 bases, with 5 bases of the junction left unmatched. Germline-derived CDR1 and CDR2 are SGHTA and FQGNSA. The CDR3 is CASRGTVFNSPLHF. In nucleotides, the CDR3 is TGTGCCAGCAGGGGGACAGTCTTTAATTCACCCCTCCACTTT.

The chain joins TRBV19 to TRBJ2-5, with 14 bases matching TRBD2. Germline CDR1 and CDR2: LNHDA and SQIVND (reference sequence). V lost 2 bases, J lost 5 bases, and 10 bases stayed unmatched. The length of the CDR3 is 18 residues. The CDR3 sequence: CASSIKTGTSGSGETQYF. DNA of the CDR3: TGTGCCAGTAGTATAAAAACCGGGACTAGCGGGAGTGGGGAGACCCAGTACTTC.